The next 5 T cell receptor beta chains were all read from a single sample in a study of blood T cell repertoires in COVID-19. Only in-frame clones appear in the TCRdb table, and some are missing; sequencing was by immunoSEQ multiplex PCR. The data contain around 88,000 clones, around nine tenths of them singletons. The sample taken for sequencing was peripheral blood. The receptors derive from a woman older than 75 with acute or convalescent COVID-19.

This rearrangement joins TRBV29-1 to TRBJ1-1; D perhaps matches TRBD1 (5 bases). The CDR3 is 12 amino acids. Deletions cut 4 bases from V and 2 bases from J, with 8 bases between. Germline assignment: CDR1 SQVTM and CDR2 ANQGSEA. CDR3 bases: TGCAGCGTTGGCAGGGTAAACACTGAAGCTTTCTTT. Protein product: CSVGRVNTEAFF.

The genes are TRBV27 and TRBJ1-6; no definite D call. The germline V and J ends were trimmed by 7 bases and 13 bases, with 23 bases remaining between them. The germline V gene has CDR1 MNHEY and CDR2 SMNVEV (reference sequence). The CDR3 has 15 residues. Here the CDR3 reads CASTNSLSRGVPLHF. The DNA for the CDR3 is TGTGCCAGCACCAACTCGCTGTCCCGTGGAGTCCCCCTCCACTTT.

The V call is TRBV19, the J call TRBJ1-2, with unresolved D. Trimming left V 5 bases short and J 10 bases short, with 20 bases between. The CDR3 covers 14 residues. Germline V gene data show CDR1 as LNHDA and CDR2 as SQIVND (reference sequence). CDR3 protein: CASSSPGIRRFYTF. For the CDR3, the DNA is TGTGCCAGTAGTTCCCCCGGGATCCGGCGATTCTACACCTTC. Together with reference TRBV19 and TRBJ1-2, the CDR3 gives the full variable domain: DGGITQSPKYLFRKEGQNVTLSCEQNLNHDAMYWYRQDPGQGLRLIYYSQIVNDFQKGDIAEGYSVSREKKESFPLTVTSAQKNPTAFYLCASSSPGIRRFYTFGSGTRLTVV.

This clone was seen at least ten times. The chain links TRBV18 to TRBJ1-5; 7 nucleotides line up with TRBD1. With 0 bases clipped from V and 4 bases from J, the junction kept 3 bases outside the gene matches. Germline CDR1 and CDR2: KGHSH and LQKENI. CDR3 length: 15 residues. The CDR3 DNA follows: TGTGCCAGCTCACCACCGGGGACAGCTAATCAGCCCCAGCATTTT. Its translation: CASSPPGTANQPQHF.

The rearrangement uses TRBV5-1 and TRBJ1-1; D unresolved. V was clipped by 4 bases and J by 1 base, with 14 bases between them. Germline V gene data show CDR1 as SGHRS and CDR2 as YFSETQ. This CDR3 spans 15 amino acids. The CDR3 bases are TGCGCCAGCAGCCCTAGCCAAAACCCGAACACTGAAGCTTTCTTT. This gives the protein CASSPSQNPNTEAFF.